The 27 T cell receptor beta chains below were found in one sample sequenced in a study of cytomegalovirus exposure and HLA in healthy donors (dated by TCRdb to 2016 to 2017). Preparation of the library involved the immunoSEQ multiplex PCR assay. In its TCRdb copy, this immuneACCESS table keeps in-frame sequences only and misses some clones. Where compared with another copy, unresolved V genes explain less than half of these, and the others have no known cause. The sample profile shows more than 300,000 clones; about nine tenths of them were found once. The top ten clonotypes cover approximately 0.8% of the sample. Source material: PBMCs. All receptors derive from a woman aged 18-29 years in good health and CMV-seronegative.

The rearrangement uses TRBV5-1 and TRBJ1-2; 9 positions match TRBD1. Germline CDR1 and CDR2: SGHRS and YFSETQ. V lost 4 bases, J lost 2 bases, and 12 bases stayed unmatched. There are 17 residues in the CDR3. CDR3 in DNA: TGCGCCAGCAGCCAACAACCGGGACAGGGAAGGAACTATGGCTACACCTTC. Amino acid sequence: CASSQQPGQGRNYGYTF.

The rearrangement joins TRBV28 to TRBJ2-5; D gene ambiguous. The CDR3 length is 14 residues. Germline values: CDR1 MDHEN, CDR2 SYDVKM. Trimming removed 6 bases from V and 6 bases from J, with 17 bases in between. CDR3 coding DNA: TGTGCCAGCAGACCGCGTTCAGGTCAACAGACCCAGTACTTC. Residues: CASRPRSGQQTQYF.

This rearrangement joins TRBV7-2 to TRBJ2-7; TRBD1 agrees at 7 bases. This CDR3 has 15 residues. From germline, CDR1 is SGHTA and CDR2 FQGNSA. Unmatched junction bases numbered 10, after V lost 1 base and J lost 7 bases. For the CDR3, the DNA is TGTGCCAGCAGCTTAGAACGGGGTAGGGGGCGTGAGCAGTACTTC. Translating gives CASSLERGRGREQYF. The full variable domain, in which reference TRBV7-2 and TRBJ2-7 provide the parts outside the CDR3, is GAGVSQSPSNKVTEKGKDVELRCDPISGHTALYWYRQSLGQGLEFLIYFQGNSAPDKSGLPSDRFSAERTGGSVSTLTIQRTQQEDSAVYLCASSLERGRGREQYFGPGTRLTVT.

This clone has a single count. This chain connects TRBV28 to TRBJ2-1; 10 bases line up with TRBD2. The V gene's germline CDR1 is MDHEN and CDR2 SYDVKM. The J segment lost 9 bases and the V segment lost 3 bases, leaving 8 bases of the junction unmatched. The length of the CDR3 is 15 residues. The CDR3 loop reads CASSFPLAGTSEQFF. CDR3 DNA sequence: TGTGCCAGCAGTTTCCCACTAGCGGGGACTAGTGAGCAGTTCTTC.

CDR3 DNA: TGTGCCAGCAGTGGATCTAGCGGGAGTGAGACCCAGTACTTC. Translation gives CASSGSSGSETQYF. The chain has TRBV25-1 and TRBJ2-5, with 10 bases fitting TRBD2. V was clipped by 4 bases and J by 5 bases; unmatched bases: 4. Germline loops: CDR1 MGHDK, CDR2 SYGVNS. This CDR3 spans 14 amino acids.

CDR3 sequence (DNA): TGCGCCAGCAGCGTAAACCGGGACACTGGGGCCAACGTCCTGACTTTC. This translates into CASSVNRDTGANVLTF. This chain links TRBV5-1 with TRBJ2-6; TRBD1 is a possible D gene (6 bases). The CDR3 extends over 16 amino acids. V lost 4 bases and J 2 bases, leaving 13 bases between the germline ends. The V gene's germline CDR1 is SGHRS and CDR2 YFSETQ.

This sequence joins TRBV4-1 and TRBJ1-3, with 7 positions matching TRBD1. CDR1 is MGHRA and CDR2 is YSYEKL in the germline V gene. The trim removed 4 bases at V and 2 bases at J, leaving 20 bases unmatched. This CDR3 region has 20 residues. This CDR3 is CASSRHYDPGQTIPGNTIYF. Here the CDR3 DNA reads TGCGCCAGCAGCCGACATTATGACCCGGGACAGACCATCCCTGGAAACACCATATATTTT.

Note on this clone: At one end, the junction sequence differs from germline, possibly due to a read error. The chain joins TRBV2 to TRBJ2-4, with 7 nucleotides matching TRBD2. Germline CDR1 and CDR2: SNHLY and FYNNEI. This CDR3 has 13 amino acids. The CDR3 spells CASSEVGGDPDHF. In DNA, the CDR3 is TGTGCCAGCAGTGAAGTGGGGGGGGACCCAGACCACTTC.

V and J are TRBV6-1 and TRBJ2-1; 9 bases are a match to TRBD1. The CDR3 has 15 amino acids. The junction had 8 bases not matched to a gene; V was cut back by 3 bases and J by 8 bases. CDR1 is MNHNS and CDR2 is SASEGT in the germline V gene. This CDR3 reads CASSDRDRARDEQFF. In DNA form, the CDR3 reads TGTGCCAGCAGTGACAGGGACAGGGCGCGTGATGAGCAGTTCTTC.

V and J are TRBV2 and TRBJ1-6, with 7 positions matching TRBD1. CDR1 is SNHLY and CDR2 is FYNNEI in the germline V gene. J lost 8 bases, V lost 5 bases, and 9 bases had no gene match. CDR3 length: 15 residues. The CDR3 loop reads CASSLTGARDSPLHF. DNA of the CDR3: TGTGCCAGCAGTCTAACAGGGGCGAGGGATTCACCCCTCCACTTT.

This clone has only one observation. Other DNA sequences in the same sample also yield this CDR3. The chain couples TRBV27 to TRBJ2-7; D might be TRBD2 (6 bases). V was pared by 3 bases and J by 4 bases, with 13 bases between. The CDR3 sequence is 14 residues long. The germline V gene has CDR1 MNHEY and CDR2 SMNVEV (reference sequence). This CDR3 reads CASSFGGSSYEQYF. CDR3 nucleotides: TGTGCCAGCAGTTTCGGAGGGAGTTCGTACGAGCAGTACTTC.

This chain joins TRBV7-3 and TRBJ2-7; D is perhaps TRBD1 (7 bases). Between the trimmed V and J ends, which lost 0 bases and 3 bases, there was a span of 18 bases. Germline loops: CDR1 SGHTA, CDR2 FQGTGA. The CDR3 sequence is 17 residues long. This chain's CDR3 is CASSLTGPQGGSYEQYF. Written as DNA, the CDR3 is TGTGCCAGCAGCTTAACAGGCCCTCAGGGGGGAAGCTACGAGCAGTACTTC.

The rearrangement uses TRBV4-2 and TRBJ1-3, with a weak D call TRBD1 (6 bases). V was pared by 5 bases and J by 0 bases, with 14 bases between. Germline-derived CDR1 and CDR2 are LGHNA and YNFKEQ. The CDR3 is 16 residues long. The DNA of the CDR3 is TGTGCCAGCAGCGCAGGGGCCTTGAGCTCTGGAAACACCATATATTTT. It translates to CASSAGALSSGNTIYF.

This clone was found once. V gene TRBV5-4 combines with J gene TRBJ1-1; D is uncertain. CDR1 SGHNT and CDR2 YYREEE come from the germline V gene (reference sequence). The CDR3 extends over 15 amino acids. The V gene lost 0 bases and the J gene lost 0 bases, with 9 bases spanning the gap. The CDR3 is CASSLGSRLNTEAFF. CDR3 bases: TGTGCCAGCAGCTTGGGATCCAGGCTGAACACTGAAGCTTTCTTT. Drawing the rest from reference TRBV5-4 and TRBJ1-1, the complete variable domain is ETGVTQSPTHLIKTRGQQVTLRCSSQSGHNTVSWYQQALGQGPQFIFQYYREEENGRGNFPPRFSGLQFPNYSSELNVNALELDDSALYLCASSLGSRLNTEAFFGQGTRLTVV.

The gene calls are TRBV6-1 and TRBJ1-1; D is perhaps TRBD1 (6 bases). The CDR3 consists of 14 residues. V was clipped by 8 bases and J by 5 bases, with 18 bases between them. CDR1 and CDR2 from the germline V gene are MNHNS and SASEGT. The CDR3 here is CASSQRGGPTEAFF. CDR3 in DNA: TGTGCCAGCTCGCAACGGGGGGGCCCGACTGAAGCTTTCTTT.

This chain connects TRBV28 to TRBJ2-7; 8 bases line up with TRBD2. CDR3 length: 15 amino acids. J lost 2 bases, V lost 6 bases, and 9 bases had no gene match. Germline CDR1 is MDHEN and CDR2 is SYDVKM. This CDR3 reads CASRRGTSGAYEQYF. The CDR3 DNA reads as TGTGCCAGCAGGAGGGGAACTAGCGGTGCCTACGAGCAGTACTTC.

V gene TRBV6-1 combines with J gene TRBJ2-7; 8 nucleotides agree with TRBD1. V shed 4 bases and J 4 bases; nucleotides not matched to a gene: 6. Germline CDR1 is MNHNS and CDR2 is SASEGT. The CDR3 is made up of 14 amino acids. CDR3 bases: TGTGCCAGCAGTGCAGGGGGCACGCCATACGAGCAGTACTTC. It yields the protein CASSAGGTPYEQYF.

V is TRBV11-2 and J is TRBJ2-7, with 8 bases matching TRBD2. In germline, CDR1 is SGHAT, CDR2 FQNNGV. The V segment lost 1 base and the J segment 2 bases; nucleotides outside the gene matches: 1. The CDR3 runs 14 residues. CDR3 coding DNA: TGTGCCAGCAGCTTAGTAGCGGGAACCTACGAGCAGTACTTC. This codes for CASSLVAGTYEQYF. Complete variable domain (other parts from reference TRBV11-2 and TRBJ2-7): EAGVAQSPRYKIIEKRQSVAFWCNPISGHATLYWYQQILGQGPKLLIQFQNNGVVDDSQLPKDRFSAERLKGVDSTLKIQPAKLEDSAVYLCASSLVAGTYEQYFGPGTRLTVT.

This clone has a single count. The genes are TRBV25-1 and TRBJ2-1, with D possibly TRBD1 on 5 matching bases. Germline V gene lookup returns CDR1 MGHDK and CDR2 SYGVNS. V lost 3 bases and J 5 bases, leaving 14 bases between the germline ends. CDR3 length equals 15 residues. CDR3: CASSDGGAQNNEQFF. CDR3 nucleotides: TGTGCCAGCAGTGATGGTGGGGCCCAAAACAATGAGCAGTTCTTC.

This clone was counted between two and nine times. J is TRBJ2-7 and V is TRBV5-1; 7 bases line up with TRBD1. V lost 0 bases and J lost 5; bases outside the gene matches: 5. The CDR3 is made up of 14 amino acids. Germline V CDR1 and CDR2: SGHRS, YFSETQ. CDR3 DNA: TGCGCCAGCAGCTTGGGTAGGGGGCTCGACGAGCAGTACTTC. Protein: CASSLGRGLDEQYF.

The sample holds one count of this clone. This chain joins TRBV6-1 and TRBJ2-7; the D gene is possibly TRBD1 (6 bases). Germline V CDR1 and CDR2: MNHNS, SASEGT. Trimming removed 7 bases from V and 4 bases from J, with 11 bases in between. The CDR3 consists of 12 residues. The CDR3 nucleotides read TGTGCCAGCATAGGGACAATGTACGAGCAGTACTTC. It encodes CASIGTMYEQYF.

V gene TRBV28 combines with J gene TRBJ2-7; D possibly corresponds to TRBD2 (6 bases). The V end was cut by 6 bases, the J end by 0 bases, with 12 bases between. This CDR3 region has 14 residues. Per the germline V gene, CDR1 is MDHEN and CDR2 is SYDVKM. The CDR3 nucleotides read TGTGCCAGCAGCTACCTGGACTACTCCTACGAGCAGTACTTC. Protein: CASSYLDYSYEQYF.

CDR3 loop: CASSLAQITYEQYF. CDR3 in DNA: TGTGCCAGCAGCTTGGCTCAGATAACCTACGAGCAGTACTTC. This chain links TRBV5-5 with TRBJ2-7; D not certain. V shed 0 bases and J shed 2 bases, with 9 bases lying between them. CDR3 length: 14 amino acids. Per the germline V gene, CDR1 is SGHKS and CDR2 is YYEKEE (reference sequence).

The sample holds one count of this clone. The chain employs TRBV27 and TRBJ2-6, with 7 bases identical to TRBD1. In germline, CDR1 is MNHEY, CDR2 SMNVEV (reference sequence). There are 19 residues in the CDR3. V was clipped by 5 bases and J by 0 bases; unmatched bases: 13. The CDR3 sequence is CASSITGTALYSGANVLTF. The CDR3 DNA follows: TGTGCCAGCAGTATCACCGGGACAGCACTTTACTCTGGGGCCAACGTCCTGACTTTC.

V is TRBV27 and J is TRBJ2-7; 9 bases fit TRBD2. With V trimmed by 8 bases and J by 2 bases, 10 bases remained unmatched. Germline CDR1 and CDR2: MNHEY and SMNVEV (reference sequence). CDR3 length: 15 residues. The CDR3 DNA sequence: TGTGCCAGCGGTCCCCTAGCGGGGTTGACCTACGAGCAGTACTTC. Protein sequence: CASGPLAGLTYEQYF.

A note on this clone: Other nucleotide sequences from this sample produce the same CDR3. This chain uses TRBV30 with TRBJ2-7, with 11 positions matching TRBD1. Germline V lookup: CDR1 GTSNPN, CDR2 SVGIG (reference sequence). The CDR3 spans 14 residues. The J segment lost 3 bases and the V segment lost 0 bases, leaving 1 base of the junction unmatched. In DNA form, the CDR3 reads TGTGCCTGGAGTGTTGGGACAGGGGGCTACGAGCAGTACTTC. It encodes CAWSVGTGGYEQYF.

This chain links TRBV6-5 with TRBJ1-6; a weak D match, TRBD1 (6 bases). Trimming removed 6 bases at V and 9 bases at J, with 15 bases between. Germline lookup yields CDR1 MNHEY and CDR2 SVGAGI. CDR3 length: 14 amino acids. This chain's CDR3 is CASSRTGKGSPLHF. CDR3 in DNA: TGTGCCAGCAGCCGTACAGGGAAGGGTTCACCCCTCCACTTT.